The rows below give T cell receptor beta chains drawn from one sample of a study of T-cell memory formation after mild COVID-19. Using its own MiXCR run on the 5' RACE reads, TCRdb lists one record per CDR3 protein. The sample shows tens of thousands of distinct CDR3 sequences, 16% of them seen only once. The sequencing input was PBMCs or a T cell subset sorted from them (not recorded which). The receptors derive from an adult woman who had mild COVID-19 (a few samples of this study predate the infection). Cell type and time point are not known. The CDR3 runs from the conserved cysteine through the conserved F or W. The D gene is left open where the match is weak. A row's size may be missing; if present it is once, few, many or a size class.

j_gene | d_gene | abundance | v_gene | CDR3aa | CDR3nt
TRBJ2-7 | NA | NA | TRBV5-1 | CASRWDTAYEQYF | TGCGCCAGCAGGTGGGACACAGCCTACGAGCAGTACTTC
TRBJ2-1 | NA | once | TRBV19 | CASRAGDLYNEQFF | TGTGCCAGTAGGGCAGGGGATCTGTACAATGAGCAGTTCTTC
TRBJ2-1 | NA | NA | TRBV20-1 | CSAREPTGVNEQFF | TGCAGTGCTAGAGAACCTACGGGGGTCAATGAGCAGTTCTTC
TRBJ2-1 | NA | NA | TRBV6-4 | CASSVGARYNEQFF | TGTGCCAGCAGTGTAGGGGCGCGCTACAATGAGCAGTTCTTC
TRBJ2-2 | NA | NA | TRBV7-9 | CASSLDGANTGELFF | TGTGCCAGCAGCTTAGACGGGGCGAACACCGGGGAGCTGTTTTTT
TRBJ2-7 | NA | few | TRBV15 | CATSGSSEQYF | TGTGCCACCAGCGGTTCGTCCGAGCAGTACTTC
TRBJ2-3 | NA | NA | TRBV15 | CATSRGGGPDTQYF | TGTGCCACCAGCAGAGGGGGGGGGCCAGATACGCAGTATTTT
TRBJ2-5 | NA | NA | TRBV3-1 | CASSQEETAETQYF | TGTGCCAGCAGCCAAGAGGAGACGGCAGAGACCCAGTACTTC
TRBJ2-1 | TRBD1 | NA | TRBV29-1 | CSVGQGPYNEQFF | TGCAGCGTCGGACAGGGACCCTACAATGAGCAGTTCTTC
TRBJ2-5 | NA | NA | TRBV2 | CASSEGAEPQETQYF | TGTGCCAGCAGTGAAGGGGCGGAACCACAAGAGACCCAGTACTTC
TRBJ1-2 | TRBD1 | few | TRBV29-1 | CSVEVRDRGIVGYGYTF | TGCAGCGTTGAGGTCCGGGACAGGGGGATTGTCGGCTATGGCTACACCTTC
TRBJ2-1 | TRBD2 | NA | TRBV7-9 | CASSLEGTREWQFF | TGTGCCAGCAGCTTAGAGGGGACTAGGGAATGGCAGTTCTTC
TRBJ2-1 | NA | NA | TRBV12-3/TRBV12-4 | CASSDSAGMISEQFF | TGTGCCAGCAGCGACTCGGCGGGAATGATCAGTGAGCAGTTCTTC
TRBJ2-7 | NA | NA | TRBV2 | CACPKGSGPLYEQYF | TGTGCCTGCCCGAAGGGGTCAGGACCGCTCTACGAGCAGTACTTC
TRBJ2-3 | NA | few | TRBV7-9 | CASSFLGTPNTQYF | TGTGCCAGCAGCTTCCTGGGGACTCCTAATACGCAGTATTTT
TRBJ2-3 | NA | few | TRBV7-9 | CASSSTRGGASTDTQYF | TGTGCCAGCAGCTCTACTAGGGGGGGAGCTAGCACAGATACGCAGTATTTT
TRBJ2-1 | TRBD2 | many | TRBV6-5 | CASSSGLARYNEQFF | TGTGCCAGCAGTTCGGGACTAGCGCGTTACAATGAGCAGTTCTTC
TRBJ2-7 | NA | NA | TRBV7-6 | CASSLVQEQYF | TGTGCCAGCAGCTTAGTCCAGGAGCAGTACTTC
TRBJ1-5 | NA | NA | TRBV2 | CASSTPVNQPQHF | TGTGCCAGCTCTACCCCCGTGAATCAGCCCCAGCATTTT
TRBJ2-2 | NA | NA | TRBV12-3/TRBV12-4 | CASSLGVDILGPLELFF | TGTGCCAGCAGCCTAGGGGTCGACATCCTGGGTCCCCTTGAGCTGTTTTTT
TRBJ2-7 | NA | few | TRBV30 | CAWSWDQTYEQYF | TGTGCCTGGAGTTGGGACCAGACCTACGAGCAGTACTTC
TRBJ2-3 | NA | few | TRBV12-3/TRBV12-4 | CASTEDSGFTDTQYF | TGTGCCAGCACCGAAGATAGCGGTTTTACAGATACGCAGTATTTT
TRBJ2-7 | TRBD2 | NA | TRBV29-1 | CSVEGTSGTSYEQYF | TGCAGCGTTGAGGGGACTAGCGGTACTTCCTACGAGCAGTACTTC